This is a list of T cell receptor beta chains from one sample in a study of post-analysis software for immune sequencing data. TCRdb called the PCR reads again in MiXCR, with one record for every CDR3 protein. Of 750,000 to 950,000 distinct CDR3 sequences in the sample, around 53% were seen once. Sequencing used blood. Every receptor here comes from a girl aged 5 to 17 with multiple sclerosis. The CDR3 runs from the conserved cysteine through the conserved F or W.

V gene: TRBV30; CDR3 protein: CAWLSARVHYGYTF
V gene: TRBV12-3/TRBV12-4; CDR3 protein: CASSFSGIVYGYTF
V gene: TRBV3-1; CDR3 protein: CASSQYRGGQPQHF
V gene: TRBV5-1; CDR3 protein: CASSLGGEPDTQYF
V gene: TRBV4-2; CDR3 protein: CASSQGGGQGVFMNEQFF
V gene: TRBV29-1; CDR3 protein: CSAEFHGSSYEQYF
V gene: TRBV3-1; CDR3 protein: CASSHRQGKETQYF
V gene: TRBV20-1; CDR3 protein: CSAGAAGLAGGLRRGEQFF
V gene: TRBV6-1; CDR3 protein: CASIEPELGPQHF
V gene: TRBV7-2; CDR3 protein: CASSLDLRQPKNIQYF
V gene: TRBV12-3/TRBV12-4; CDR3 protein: CASSFSIHAADSPLHF
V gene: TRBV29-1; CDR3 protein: CSVALLNNEQFF
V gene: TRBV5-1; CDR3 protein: CASSMPLSSYNEQFF
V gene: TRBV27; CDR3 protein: CASTSNPRALEYF
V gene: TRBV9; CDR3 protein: CASSVADYEAEAFF
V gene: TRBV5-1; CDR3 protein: CASSLGLDRASYEQYF
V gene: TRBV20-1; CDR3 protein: CSARDPGTSGVNEQFF
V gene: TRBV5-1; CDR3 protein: CASSQAGLRFEQYF
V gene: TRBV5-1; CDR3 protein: CASSLGRNSHEQYF
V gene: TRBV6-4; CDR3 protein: CASSEAGGATDTQYF
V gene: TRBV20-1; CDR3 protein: CSLRREIYTDTQYF
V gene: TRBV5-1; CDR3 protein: CASSSDRDEQYF
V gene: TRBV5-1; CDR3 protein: CASSFSPAGLQETQYF
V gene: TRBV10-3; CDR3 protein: CATKKGQSLDGYTF
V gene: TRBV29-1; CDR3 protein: CSVERQGAPYEQYF
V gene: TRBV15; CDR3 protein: CATSRGWGTGTGDNSPLHF
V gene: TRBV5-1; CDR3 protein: CASIEPGRASTDTQYF
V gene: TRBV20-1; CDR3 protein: CSALRGGPLDGYTF
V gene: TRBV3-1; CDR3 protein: CASSQLAALQGEQYF
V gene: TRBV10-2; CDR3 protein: CASSEGHQETQYF
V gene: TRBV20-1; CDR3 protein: CSARQPSSYNEQFF
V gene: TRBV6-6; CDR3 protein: CASGPRGEQFF
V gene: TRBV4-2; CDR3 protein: CASSQEVAGNSNQPQHF
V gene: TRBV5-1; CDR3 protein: CASSLDLAGGPYEQYF
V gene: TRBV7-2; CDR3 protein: CASSLVRTGNSNQPQHF
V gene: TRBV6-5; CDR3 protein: CASSYSRDRSYEQYF
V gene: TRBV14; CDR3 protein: CASSQAQGDGYTF
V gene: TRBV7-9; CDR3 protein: CASSFPGGVNEQFF
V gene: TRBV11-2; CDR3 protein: CASSFRGVGELFF
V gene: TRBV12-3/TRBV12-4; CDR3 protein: CASKMGGLGWYNEQFF
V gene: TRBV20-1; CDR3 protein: CSARGLAGSTDTQYF
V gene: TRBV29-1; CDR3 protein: CSVVRVDTEAFF
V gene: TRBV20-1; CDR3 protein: CSARDNSLYEQYF